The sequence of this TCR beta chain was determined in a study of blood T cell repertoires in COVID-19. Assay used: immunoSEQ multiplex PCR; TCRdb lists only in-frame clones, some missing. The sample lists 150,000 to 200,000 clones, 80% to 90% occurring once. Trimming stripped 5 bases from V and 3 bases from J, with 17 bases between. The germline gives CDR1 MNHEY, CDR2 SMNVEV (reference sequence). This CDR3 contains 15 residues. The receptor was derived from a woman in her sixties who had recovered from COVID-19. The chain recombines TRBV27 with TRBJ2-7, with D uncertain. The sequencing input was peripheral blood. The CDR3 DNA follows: TGTGCCAGCAGTCCGAATCTGTACCAGCGCTACGAGCAGTACTTC. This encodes CASSPNLYQRYEQYF.